The rows below give T cell receptor beta chains drawn from one sample of a study of T cell responses to AZD1222 COVID-19 vaccine. TCRdb keeps only in-frame clones here, not all; method: immunoSEQ multiplex PCR. The table shows 100,000 to 150,000 clones, with 80% to 90% occurring only once. Sequencing was performed on peripheral blood, taken on day 0 of AZD1222 vaccination. These receptors all stem from an adult in good health. Each CDR3 is given without its conserved first and last residue.

V gene	CDR3 length	CDR3 protein
TRBV3-1/TRBV3-2	13	ASSRGQGFDSPLH
TRBV28	11	ASSLGTGRGYT
TRBV6-6	11	ASRIDREETQY
TRBV9	11	ASSANGGYGYT
TRBV5-6	12	ASSPGGGTYEQY
TRBV29-1	10	SIQGQRDTIY
TRBV5-1	11	ASSLGTDPGYT
TRBV6-5	11	ASSPWVGNEQY
TRBV18	14	ASSPRTGARNTEAF
TRBV9	14	ASSVGTSGSWDTQY
TRBV2	10	ASRQGADTQY
TRBV10-2	12	ASSDWVRGSPLH
TRBV3-1/TRBV3-2	14	ASSHAGQGPYNEQF
TRBV24-1	15	ATSDLSASGSYNEQF
TRBV7-9	12	ASSLQGSDTEAF
TRBV2	12	ASKERDGGNEQF
TRBV9	14	ASSAQQGISGNTIY
TRBV6-2/TRBV6-3	13	ASSPPSGRNYGYT
TRBV5-1	13	ASSTAWDRGDIQY
TRBV12-3/TRBV12-4	10	ASSVASYEQY
TRBV6-5	12	ASSTRPTNEKLF
TRBV18	14	ASSPPAGGTYNEQF
TRBV19	12	ASSNSGGDTEAF
TRBV15	11	ATSRRVYYEQY
TRBV6-5	12	ASSSQGGNNEQF
TRBV29-1	10	SVEASRYGYT
TRBV28	12	ASSFSGGARKLF
TRBV28	12	ASSLGQGNYGYT
TRBV19	13	ASRELRASYNEQF
TRBV19	11	ASSMPGSYEQY
TRBV7-9	12	ASSPPIMNTEAF
TRBV15	22	ATSRDTQIYPGQRFIEYTGELF
TRBV5-6	12	ASSLGLSNQPQH
TRBV18	11	ASHRGVRETQY
TRBV6-5	11	ASSYDGNAEAF